Following are 9 T cell receptor beta chains from one sample sequenced in a study of blood T cells in healthy people across ages. With a J-beta primer mix and a sample-barcoded 5' primer, a second PCR ran 7 to 11 cycles. One entry per CDR3 protein results from TCRdb running MiXCR on the 5' RACE reads. The table has roughly 800,000 distinct CDR3 sequences, 58% seen once. Sequencing was performed on blood. The origin of the receptors is a man aged 30 to 45 in good health.

The chain employs TRBV7-9 and TRBJ2-3, with D hard to call. Trimming took 8 bases from V and 2 from J, leaving 14 bases between them. Germline assignment: CDR1 SEHNR and CDR2 FQNEAQ (reference sequence). The CDR3 spans 14 residues. CDR3 loop: CASSGTYNTDTQYF. Written as DNA, the CDR3 is TGTGCCAGCTCCGGCACCTATAACACAGATACGCAGTATTTT.

This clonotype showed up just a few times. V is TRBV4-3 and J is TRBJ2-7, with 10 bases identical to TRBD2. The germline CDR1 and CDR2 sequences are LGHNA and YSLEER. The CDR3 length is 15 residues. With V trimmed by 1 base and J by 9 bases, 9 bases remained unmatched. In DNA form, the CDR3 reads TGCGCCAGCAGCCAAGGGGCTAGCGGGAGTGTGGTGCAGTACTTC. Translating gives CASSQGASGSVVQYF.

The J gene is TRBJ2-4, the V gene TRBV20-1; D ambiguous. CDR1 is DFQATT and CDR2 is SNEGSKA in the germline V gene (reference sequence). CDR3 length: 15 amino acids. Trimming took off 6 bases at V and 13 bases at J, with 28 bases between the two ends. The CDR3 region is CSAGCTLGIPSEQYF. DNA for the CDR3: TGCAGTGCCGGATGTACTCTAGGTATACCTTCGGAGCAGTACTTC.

This rearrangement joins TRBV28 to TRBJ1-1; D may be TRBD1 (5 bases). The ends were cut back, 6 bases at V and 4 bases at J, with 15 bases in the middle. This CDR3 is 14 amino acids long. The germline CDR1 and CDR2 sequences are MDHEN and SYDVKM. DNA for the CDR3: TGTGCCAGCAGCCCAAGGGGTTCACCCACTGAAGCTTTCTTT. This codes for CASSPRGSPTEAFF.

The chain carries TRBV12-3 or TRBV12-4 and TRBJ2-5; a possible D gene is TRBD2 (6 bases). The CDR3 spans 16 residues. V was shortened by 5 bases and J by 5 bases, with 21 bases between the two germline ends. The CDR3 region has the DNA TGTGCCAGCAGTCCCCCTAGCGCGGGTAATGGGGAGACCCAGTACTTC. It is translated as CASSPPSAGNGETQYF.

This clonotype has just a few counts. V usage is TRBV10-2 and J usage is TRBJ2-1, with a possible D match to TRBD1 (6 bases). Germline loops: CDR1 WSHSY, CDR2 SAAADI. This CDR3 has 15 amino acids. V was trimmed by 2 bases and J by 4 bases, leaving 12 bases between them. CDR3 nucleotides: TGCGCCAGCAGTGAGAGGGGACACCCATACAATGAGCAGTTCTTC. It encodes CASSERGHPYNEQFF.

This rearrangement joins TRBV7-2 to TRBJ2-1, with TRBD1 matching 7 bases. The V gene's germline CDR1 is SGHTA and CDR2 FQGNSA. V gave up 5 bases and J gave up 6 bases; unmatched junction bases: 19. The CDR3 sequence is 18 residues long. The CDR3 region has the DNA TGTGCCAGCAGCCCTAGCCTCGGCAGGGGGACACTTAGCAATGAGCAGTTCTTC. Its protein is CASSPSLGRGTLSNEQFF.

The CDR3 here is CASSLAWDRGRDSASGANVLTF. The CDR3, as DNA: TGCGCCAGCAGCTTGGCTTGGGACCGCGGGCGGGACAGTGCCTCTGGGGCCAACGTCCTGACTTTC. The J gene is TRBJ2-6, the V gene TRBV5-1; tentatively, D is TRBD1 (7 bases). This CDR3 is built from 22 residues. V was trimmed by 0 bases and J by 0 bases, leaving 25 bases between them. CDR1 and CDR2 from the germline V gene are SGHRS and YFSETQ.

This clonotype was detected only a few times. V gene TRBV7-2 combines with J gene TRBJ2-5; no definite D call. Trimming took 4 bases from V and 5 from J, leaving 17 bases between them. The CDR3 is 15 residues long. The germline V gene encodes CDR1 SGHTA and CDR2 FQGNSA. In DNA, the CDR3 is TGTGCCAGCAGCTCCTCGGGCAACCTGGGGGAGACCCAGTACTTC. It codes for CASSSSGNLGETQYF.